These 31 T cell receptor beta chains originate from one sample sequenced in a study of naive and memory T cell subsets. General study findings and limits: Naive repertoires, especially CD8, held a few larger clonotypes, possibly memory cells re-expressing CD45RA.

No cognate antigen is known for these TCRs. Two oligonucleotides, mixed equimolar, formed the beta constant-region primer covering TRBC1 and TRBC2. Nested alpha and beta constant-region primers with the SP2 primer drove four PCR rounds on ligated cDNA. TCRdb reprocessed the UMI-ligation and nested PCR reads with MiXCR, giving one entry per CDR3 protein. Of about 100,000 distinct CDR3 sequences listed, about 14% were seen once; the top ten hold approximately 2.6%. Sequences were obtained from naive CD8+ T cells from blood. These receptors came from a human donor in good health.

This rearrangement joins TRBV24-1 to TRBJ2-1, with D possibly being TRBD1 (6 bases). V lost 5 bases, J lost 3 bases, and 10 bases lay in between. The CDR3 totals 14 residues. Germline values: CDR1 KGHDR, CDR2 SFDVKD. CDR3 residues: CATSGTGLYNEQFF. Written as DNA, the CDR3 is TGTGCCACCAGTGGCACAGGGCTCTACAATGAGCAGTTCTTC.

The chain uses TRBV12-3 or TRBV12-4 and TRBJ1-1; D ambiguous. Trimming took off 7 bases at V and 5 bases at J, with 17 bases between the two ends. The CDR3 consists of 14 residues. CDR3 nucleotides: TGTGCCAGCACCCCAACCATTACCGGGACTGAAGCTTTCTTT. This codes for CASTPTITGTEAFF.

The chain recombines TRBV5-1 with TRBJ2-5; TRBD1 matches 9 bases. Trimming took 4 bases from V and 5 from J; bases not matched to a gene: 6. CDR1 and CDR2 from the germline V gene are SGHRS and YFSETQ. This CDR3 region has 14 residues. This chain's CDR3 is CASSPPGQGETQYF. The CDR3 DNA follows: TGCGCCAGCAGCCCGCCTGGACAGGGGGAGACCCAGTACTTC. Combining the CDR3 with reference TRBV5-1 and TRBJ2-5 gives the whole variable domain KAGVTQTPRYLIKTRGQQVTLSCSPISGHRSVSWYQQTPGQGLQFLFEYFSETQRNKGNFPGRFSGRQFSNSRSEMNVSTLELGDSALYLCASSPPGQGETQYFGPGTRLLVL.

This clonotype has only a few counts. CDR3 in amino acids: CASSSGPSYEQYF. The CDR3 nucleotides are TGTGCCAGCAGTTCAGGGCCCTCCTACGAGCAGTACTTC. The chain employs TRBV2 and TRBJ2-7; the D gene is possibly TRBD1 (5 bases). V lost 5 bases and J lost 0, with 8 bases in between. The CDR3 extends over 13 amino acids. The germline V gene encodes CDR1 SNHLY and CDR2 FYNNEI.

There are a few counts of this clonotype. The J gene is TRBJ1-4, the V gene TRBV12-3 or TRBV12-4; D remains unclear. Trimming left V 5 bases short and J 8 bases short, with 9 bases between. This CDR3 is built from 12 residues. The CDR3 DNA follows: TGTGCCAGCAGTCTTTTGGGGGAAAAACTGTTTTTT. Residues: CASSLLGEKLFF.

This clonotype came up many times. The J gene is TRBJ1-1, the V gene TRBV19; no definite D call. The CDR3 loop spans 15 amino acids. The V end was cut by 1 base, the J end by 0 bases, with 9 bases between. Germline CDR1 is LNHDA and CDR2 is SQIVND (reference sequence). In nucleotides, the CDR3 is TGTGCCAGTAGTATAGTGGCGGGCATGAACACTGAAGCTTTCTTT. Its translation: CASSIVAGMNTEAFF.

The rearrangement joins TRBV5-1 to TRBJ2-1, with D perhaps TRBD1 or TRBD2 (5 bases each). The germline CDR1 and CDR2 sequences are SGHRS and YFSETQ. This CDR3 spans 14 amino acids. V was trimmed by 4 bases and J by 5 bases, leaving 13 bases between them. CDR3 DNA: TGCGCCAGCAGCCCTTGGGACGGGCACAATGAGCAGTTCTTC. Translating gives CASSPWDGHNEQFF.

As regards this clonotype: One base away lies a much larger clone, so this may be a sequencing read error. The V gene is TRBV7-3, the J gene TRBJ2-3, with D perhaps given as TRBD1 or TRBD2 (6 bases each). The V gene's germline CDR1 is SGHTA and CDR2 FQGTGA. The CDR3 length is 15 residues. Trimming removed 5 bases from V and 4 bases from J, with 16 bases in between. The DNA for the CDR3 is TGTGCCAGCAGCCAGCAGACCGGGGGCGCAGATACGCAGTATTTT. Its protein product is CASSQQTGGADTQYF.

The chain carries TRBV7-9 and TRBJ2-7; 9 bases are a match to TRBD2. CDR1 SEHNR and CDR2 FQNEAQ come from the germline V gene (reference sequence). The J segment lost 3 bases and the V segment lost 5 bases, leaving 8 bases of the junction unmatched. This CDR3 region has 15 residues. The CDR3 loop is CASSAVAGERYEQYF. The CDR3 region has the DNA TGTGCCAGCAGCGCGGTAGCGGGAGAACGCTACGAGCAGTACTTC.

This clonotype has more than one count but fewer than ten. The chain uses TRBV21-1 and TRBJ1-4; the D call of TRBD1 is as the table states it, not checked on the DNA. TRBV21-1 is noted as a pseudogene. The CDR3 is made up of 16 amino acids. This chain's CDR3 is CASSRDRGRHQAKLFF. DNA of the CDR3: TGTGCCAGCTCCCGGGACAGGGGGCGACATCAGGCAAAACTGTTTTTT.

In regard to this clonotype: A much larger clone differs by one base, so this may be a read error. This chain links TRBV15 with TRBJ2-5; D is unclear. This CDR3 is built from 14 residues. Germline lookup yields CDR1 LNHNV and CDR2 YYDKDF (reference sequence). CDR3 sequence reads: CATSRDTLQEIQYF. The CDR3 region has the DNA TGTGCCACCAGCAGAGATACGCTGCAAGAGATCCAGTACTTC.

There are many counts of this clonotype. The rearrangement uses TRBV9 and TRBJ2-3; 12 bases agree with TRBD2. After removal of 4 bases from V and 5 bases from J, the junction contained 11 bases not matched to a gene. This CDR3 contains 17 residues. CDR1 and CDR2 from the germline V gene are SGDLS and YYNGEE. CDR3 DNA: TGTGCCAGCAGCCGCAGCCTAGCGGGGGGGTGGGGAGATACGCAGTATTTT. This codes for CASSRSLAGGWGDTQYF.

This clonotype came up a few times. The chain combines TRBV15 with TRBJ1-5, with D unclear. The CDR3 runs 14 residues. CDR1 is LNHNV, CDR2 YYDKDF, per germline (reference sequence). V was pared by 3 bases and J by 0 bases, with 6 bases between. Written as DNA, the CDR3 is TGTGCCACCAGCAGGAGCAGTAGCAATCAGCCCCAGCATTTT. Its translation is CATSRSSSNQPQHF.

In its sample, this clonotype was seen many times. The V gene is TRBV7-9, the J gene TRBJ1-1; maybe TRBD1 (5 bases). This CDR3 region has 12 residues. The germline V gene encodes CDR1 SEHNR and CDR2 FQNEAQ (reference sequence). V was trimmed by 1 base and J by 7 bases, leaving 7 bases between them. The CDR3 bases are TGTGCCAGCAGCTTAGTAAGGGGTGAAGCTTTCTTT. Residues: CASSLVRGEAFF.

In this sample, this clonotype turned up a few times. The chain links TRBV13 to TRBJ1-2; TRBD1 agrees at 8 bases. Germline V gene sequence: CDR1 PRHDT, CDR2 FYEKMQ (reference sequence). The junction had 2 bases not matched to a gene; V was cut back by 3 bases and J by 8 bases. The CDR3 sequence is 12 residues long. The CDR3 nucleotides are TGTGCCAGCAGCTTGGACAGGGACGGCTACACCTTC. Its protein product is CASSLDRDGYTF.

This clonotype was detected ten times or more. The chain employs TRBV5-4 and TRBJ2-7; 8 bases align to TRBD1. The CDR3 totals 15 residues. Looked up from germline, CDR1 is SGHNT and CDR2 is YYREEE (reference sequence). The V segment lost 2 bases and the J segment 2 bases; nucleotides outside the gene matches: 6. CDR3 nucleotides: TGTGCCAGCAGCTTAATAACGACAGGGGCCTACGAGCAGTACTTC. The encoded protein is CASSLITTGAYEQYF. The complete variable domain, with remaining parts taken from reference TRBV5-4 and TRBJ2-7, reads ETGVTQSPTHLIKTRGQQVTLRCSSQSGHNTVSWYQQALGQGPQFIFQYYREEENGRGNFPPRFSGLQFPNYSSELNVNALELDDSALYLCASSLITTGAYEQYFGPGTRLTVT.

In its sample, this clonotype was seen a few times. This rearrangement joins TRBV2 to TRBJ2-5; D gene unclear. With 3 bases removed from V and 0 bases from J, the gap between germline ends came to 5 bases. The CDR3 contains 13 residues. Germline V lookup: CDR1 SNHLY, CDR2 FYNNEI. Here the CDR3 reads CASSERYQETQYF. The CDR3 nucleotides are TGTGCCAGCAGTGAGCGGTACCAAGAGACCCAGTACTTC. Based on the CDR3 plus reference TRBV2 and TRBJ2-5, the full variable domain is EPEVTQTPSHQVTQMGQEVILRCVPISNHLYFYWYRQILGQKVEFLVSFYNNEISEKSEIFDDQFSVERPDGSNFTLKIRSTKLEDSAMYFCASSERYQETQYFGPGTRLLVL.

This chain uses TRBV3-1 with TRBJ2-1; D uncertain. The V end lost 3 bases, the J end lost 7 bases, and 16 bases lay between the germline ends. The CDR3 runs 15 residues. The V gene's germline CDR1 is LGHDT and CDR2 YNNKEL (reference sequence). This chain's CDR3 is CASSQSSNRVNEQFF. Here the CDR3 DNA reads TGTGCCAGCAGCCAGAGCTCGAACCGGGTGAATGAGCAGTTCTTC.

The chain joins TRBV29-1 to TRBJ2-7, with 12 bases lining up with TRBD1. Germline-derived CDR1 and CDR2 are SQVTM and ANQGSEA. CDR3 length: 14 residues. The J segment lost 2 bases and the V segment lost 7 bases, leaving 6 bases of the junction unmatched. This CDR3 is CSACWDRGPYEQYF. The CDR3 DNA is TGCAGCGCTTGCTGGGACAGGGGGCCCTACGAGCAGTACTTC.

Only a few counts were recorded for this clonotype. The chain couples TRBV9 to TRBJ2-6; 9 nucleotides line up with TRBD1. V shed 3 bases, J shed 2 bases, and the junction held 6 bases outside the gene matches. This CDR3 region has 17 residues. Germline assignment: CDR1 SGDLS and CDR2 YYNGEE. The CDR3 DNA reads TGTGCCAGCAGCGGCGGACAGGGGAACCCTGGGGCCAACGTCCTGACTTTC. Amino acids: CASSGGQGNPGANVLTF.

A few counts support this clonotype. The chain uses TRBV20-1 and TRBJ1-1; D is uncertain. Germline CDR1 reads DFQATT; CDR2 reads SNEGSKA (reference sequence). V was trimmed by 3 bases and J by 1 base, leaving 15 bases between them. This CDR3 region has 15 residues. CDR3 sequence (DNA): TGCAGTGCTAGTAAATTGCGGTGGCCGAACACTGAAGCTTTCTTT. This translates into CSASKLRWPNTEAFF.

In this sample, this clonotype turned up a few times. DNA for the CDR3: TGTGCCAGCAGCCCAGCCTCCGGGACTAGCGGCCAAGAGACCCAGTACTTC. It specifies CASSPASGTSGQETQYF. The chain carries TRBV7-8 and TRBJ2-5, with 11 bases lining up with TRBD2. The V segment lost 5 bases and the J segment 1 base; nucleotides outside the gene matches: 9. This CDR3 has 17 amino acids. The V gene's germline CDR1 is SGHVS and CDR2 FQNEAQ.

The chain carries TRBV4-3 and TRBJ1-1; TRBD1 aligns across 8 bases. The CDR3 covers 18 residues. The ends lost 1 base at V and 7 bases at J; junction bases unmatched: 17. The germline V gene encodes CDR1 LGHNA and CDR2 YSLEER. DNA for the CDR3: TGCGCCAGCAGCCAAGTCTGGATACAGGGAGGGGGGACAGGTGAAGCTTTCTTT. Protein sequence: CASSQVWIQGGGTGEAFF.

This chain connects TRBV4-3 to TRBJ2-3, with 8 bases matching TRBD1. V lost 0 bases to trimming and J lost 3 bases; unmatched junction nucleotides: 5. The CDR3 runs to 16 residues. CDR1 is LGHNA, CDR2 YSLEER, per germline. This CDR3 is CASSQEEDRETDTQYF. CDR3 coding DNA: TGCGCCAGCAGCCAAGAGGAGGACAGGGAGACAGATACGCAGTATTTT.

This clonotype appeared a few times. The chain links TRBV2 to TRBJ1-1; D is ambiguous. The CDR3 length is 13 residues. With 6 bases removed from V and 6 bases from J, the gap between germline ends came to 14 bases. Germline-derived CDR1 and CDR2 are SNHLY and FYNNEI. The CDR3 reads CASSLDGVAEAFF. CDR3 nucleotide sequence: TGTGCCAGCAGCCTGGACGGGGTCGCTGAAGCTTTCTTT.

This rearrangement joins TRBV11-1 to TRBJ2-3, with D uncertain. CDR3 length: 12 amino acids. Germline V gene data show CDR1 as SGHAT and CDR2 as FQDESV (reference sequence). V was trimmed by 5 bases and J by 3 bases, leaving 6 bases between them. CDR3 DNA: TGTGCCAGCAGCCATGGGACAGATACGCAGTATTTT. Translation: CASSHGTDTQYF.

This clonotype was seen a handful of times. The chain is built from TRBV6-2 or TRBV6-3 and TRBJ2-1, with a weak D call TRBD2 (5 bases). V was clipped by 8 bases and J by 12 bases, with 14 bases between them. Germline CDR1 reads MNHEY; CDR2 reads SVGEGT. The CDR3 runs to 11 residues. This CDR3 is CASLRSRGQFF. DNA for the CDR3: TGTGCCAGCCTTAGATCCCGGGGGCAGTTCTTC.

The CDR3 spells CASSQDEGLAKNIQYF. The CDR3 nucleotides read TGTGCCAGCAGCCAGGATGAGGGGCTAGCCAAAAACATTCAGTACTTC. The chain is built from TRBV3-1 and TRBJ2-4; D might be TRBD1 or TRBD2, each matching 5 bases. The germline gives CDR1 LGHDT, CDR2 YNNKEL (reference sequence). V was cut by 3 bases and J by 0 bases, with 12 bases left in between. The CDR3 length is 16 residues.

This clonotype was seen a few times. J is TRBJ1-2 and V is TRBV20-1, with D possibly TRBD1 on 5 matching bases. V was trimmed by 0 bases and J by 3 bases, leaving 8 bases between them. Germline V lookup: CDR1 DFQATT, CDR2 SNEGSKA (reference sequence). The length of the CDR3 is 13 residues. CDR3 sequence reads: CSARDREDYGYTF. The CDR3 region has the DNA TGCAGTGCTAGAGACAGGGAGGACTATGGCTACACCTTC.

The chain uses TRBV30 and TRBJ2-3; D gene uncertain. The CDR3 runs to 15 residues. Germline V gene sequence: CDR1 GTSNPN, CDR2 SVGIG (reference sequence). The V end was cut by 5 bases, the J end by 0 bases, with 15 bases between. Here the CDR3 DNA reads TGTGCCTGGGGCAGAATACCTTCTAGCACAGATACGCAGTATTTT. This translates into CAWGRIPSSTDTQYF.

This clonotype was seen repeatedly, ten times or more. The chain is built from TRBV25-1 and TRBJ1-6; 10 bases agree with TRBD1. The CDR3 sequence is 14 residues long. CDR1 is MGHDK and CDR2 is SYGVNS in the germline V gene. V lost 11 bases, J lost 0 bases, and 1 base stayed unmatched. The CDR3 region has the DNA TGTGCCGGACAGGGGGGCTCCTATAATTCACCCCTCCACTTT. Its translation: CAGQGGSYNSPLHF.